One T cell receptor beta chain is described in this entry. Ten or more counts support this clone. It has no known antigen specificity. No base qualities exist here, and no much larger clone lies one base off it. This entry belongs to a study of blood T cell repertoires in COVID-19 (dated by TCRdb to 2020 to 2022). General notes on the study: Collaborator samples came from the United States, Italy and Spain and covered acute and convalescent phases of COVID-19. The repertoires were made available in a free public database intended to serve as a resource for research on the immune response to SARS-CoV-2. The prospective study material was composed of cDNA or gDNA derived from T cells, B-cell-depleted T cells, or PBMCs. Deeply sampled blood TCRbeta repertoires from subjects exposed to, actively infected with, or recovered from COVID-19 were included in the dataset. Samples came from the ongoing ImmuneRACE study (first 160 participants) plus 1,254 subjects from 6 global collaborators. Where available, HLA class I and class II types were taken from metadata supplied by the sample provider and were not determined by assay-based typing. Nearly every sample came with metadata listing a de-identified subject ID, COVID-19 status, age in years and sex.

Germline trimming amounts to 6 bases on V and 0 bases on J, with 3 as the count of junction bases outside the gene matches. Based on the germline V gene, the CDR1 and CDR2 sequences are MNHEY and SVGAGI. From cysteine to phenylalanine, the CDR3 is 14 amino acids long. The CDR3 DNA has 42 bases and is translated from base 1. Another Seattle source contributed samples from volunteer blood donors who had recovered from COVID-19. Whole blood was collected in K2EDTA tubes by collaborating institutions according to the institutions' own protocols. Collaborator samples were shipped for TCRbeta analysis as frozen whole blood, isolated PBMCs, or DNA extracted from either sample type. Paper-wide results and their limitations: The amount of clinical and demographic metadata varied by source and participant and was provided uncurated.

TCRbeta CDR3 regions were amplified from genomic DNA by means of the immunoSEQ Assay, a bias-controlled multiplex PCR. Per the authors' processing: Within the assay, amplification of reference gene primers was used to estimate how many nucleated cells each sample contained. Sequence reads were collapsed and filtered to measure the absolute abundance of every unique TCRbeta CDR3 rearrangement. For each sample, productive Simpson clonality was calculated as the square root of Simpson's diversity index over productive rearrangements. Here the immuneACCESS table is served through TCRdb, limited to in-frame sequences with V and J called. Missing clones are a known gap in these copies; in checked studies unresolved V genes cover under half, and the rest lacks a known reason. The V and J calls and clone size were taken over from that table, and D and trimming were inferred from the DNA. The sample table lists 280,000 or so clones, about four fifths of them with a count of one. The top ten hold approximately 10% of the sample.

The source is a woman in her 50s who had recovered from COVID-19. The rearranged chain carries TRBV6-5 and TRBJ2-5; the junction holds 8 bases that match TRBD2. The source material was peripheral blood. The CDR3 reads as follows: CASRLAGYQETQYF. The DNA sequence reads TGTGCCAGCAGATTAGCGGGGTACCAAGAGACCCAGTACTTC.